The 24 T cell receptor beta chains given below trace back to one sample, sequenced in a study of identical twins. TCRdb reprocessed the 5' RACE reads with MiXCR, giving one entry per CDR3 protein. The sample yields approximately 500,000 distinct CDR3 sequences, 13% to 15% seen once. The data were also submitted as part of a second study, on yellow fever vaccine responses in identical twins.

The sequenced sample consisted of CD4+ T cells sorted from blood. The origin of the receptors is a woman aged 18-29 years in good health.

CDR3 protein: CASSFQAGVYEQYF. CDR3 in DNA: TGTGCCAGCAGTTTCCAGGCGGGAGTCTACGAGCAGTACTTC. The chain uses TRBV28 and TRBJ2-7; TRBD2 matches 7 bases. Losses at the gene ends were 3 bases for V and 3 bases for J; bases not matched to a gene: 5. The CDR3 contains 14 residues. Germline V gives CDR1 MDHEN, CDR2 SYDVKM.

A few counts support this clonotype. The genes are TRBV15 and TRBJ1-2; no reliable D call. The CDR3 has 13 residues. From germline, CDR1 is LNHNV and CDR2 YYDKDF (reference sequence). Trimming pared 1 base from V and 7 bases from J, leaving 10 bases between. The CDR3 DNA is TGTGCCACCAGCAGAGCGTTGGCGGGTGGCTACACCTTC. It yields the protein CATSRALAGGYTF.

This chain connects TRBV12-3 or TRBV12-4 to TRBJ2-5, with TRBD2 identical over 7 bases. The CDR3 loop spans 16 amino acids. J was trimmed by 2 bases and V by 0 bases; bases with no gene match: 6. CDR3 DNA: TGTGCCAGCAGTTTAGCGGGGCGGGGGAATCAAGAGACCCAGTACTTC. This sequence encodes CASSLAGRGNQETQYF.

This clonotype has only a few counts. The chain carries TRBV28 and TRBJ2-2; D call uncertain. The CDR3 totals 13 residues. In germline, CDR1 is MDHEN, CDR2 SYDVKM. The V gene lost 3 bases and the J gene lost 6 bases, with 8 bases spanning the gap. CDR3 DNA: TGTGCCAGCAGTTTCAGCAGGCCCGGGGAGCTGTTTTTT. It codes for CASSFSRPGELFF.

The chain links TRBV12-3 or TRBV12-4 to TRBJ2-1; 7 bases are shared with TRBD1. This CDR3 is 14 amino acids long. V dropped 6 bases and J dropped 8; count of bases not matched to a gene: 10. The CDR3 nucleotides are TGTGCCAGCAGCCCTGACAGGGCACTCGATGAGCAGTTCTTC. It yields the protein CASSPDRALDEQFF.

The count of this clonotype is one. The chain combines TRBV11-2 with TRBJ1-2; 10 nucleotides match TRBD1. The CDR3 is 17 residues long. Germline V lookup: CDR1 SGHAT, CDR2 FQNNGV. The V gene end was trimmed by 4 bases and the J gene end by 8 bases; junction bases not matched to a gene: 16. The chain's CDR3 is CASSSPRRDRGGYGYTF. The CDR3 nucleotides are TGTGCCAGCAGCTCACCCCGTCGGGACAGGGGTGGCTACGGCTACACCTTC.

The CDR3 bases are TGTGCCAGCAGCCGCGGCGGGGCAGATACGCAGTATTTT. Protein sequence: CASSRGGADTQYF. The chain carries TRBV12-3 or TRBV12-4 and TRBJ2-3; weak D call: TRBD2 (6 bases). The V end was cut by 6 bases, the J end by 4 bases, with 11 bases between. The CDR3 contains 13 residues.

This clonotype was found a few times. The J gene is TRBJ1-1, the V gene TRBV4-2, with D uncertain. With 4 bases removed from V and 4 bases from J, the gap between germline ends came to 16 bases. Per the germline V gene, CDR1 is LGHNA and CDR2 is YNFKEQ. The length of the CDR3 is 15 residues. In DNA, the CDR3 is TGTGCCAGCAGCCCCCAAGGGCGCAGTGGCACTGAAGCTTTCTTT. Its protein product is CASSPQGRSGTEAFF.

This clonotype was detected a few times. The chain joins TRBV6-2 or TRBV6-3 to TRBJ2-2, with 12 bases fitting TRBD2. Germline V gene sequence: CDR1 MNHEY, CDR2 SVGEGT. The ends lost 2 bases at V and 2 bases at J; junction bases unmatched: 3. The CDR3 length is 17 residues. This CDR3 is CASSYPGLAGNTGELFF. The CDR3 DNA sequence: TGTGCCAGCAGTTACCCAGGACTAGCGGGAAACACCGGGGAGCTGTTTTTT.

The chain carries TRBV2 and TRBJ2-7, with D maybe TRBD1 (6 bases). V lost 3 bases, J lost 0 bases, and 15 bases lay in between. Germline CDR1 and CDR2: SNHLY and FYNNEI. CDR3 length: 16 residues. The chain's CDR3 is CASSDGQLSSSYEQYV. The CDR3 DNA reads as TGTGCCAGCAGTGATGGACAGCTCTCAAGCTCCTACGAGCAGTACGTC.

This clonotype showed up just a few times. This sequence joins TRBV19 and TRBJ1-2; TRBD1 might be the D (5 bases). The CDR3 consists of 13 residues. From germline, CDR1 is LNHDA and CDR2 SQIVND (reference sequence). The ends were cut back, 7 bases at V and 0 bases at J, with 9 bases in the middle. The CDR3 reads CASNRGSNYGYTF. CDR3 nucleotide sequence: TGTGCCAGTAACCGGGGCTCTAACTATGGCTACACCTTC. Full variable domain (rest looked up from reference TRBV19 and TRBJ1-2): DGGITQSPKYLFRKEGQNVTLSCEQNLNHDAMYWYRQDPGQGLRLIYYSQIVNDFQKGDIAEGYSVSREKKESFPLTVTSAQKNPTAFYLCASNRGSNYGYTFGSGTRLTVV.

As to this clonotype: One junction end disagrees with the germline gene, perhaps due to a read error. The genes are TRBV3-1 and TRBJ2-1; 9 bases agree with TRBD1. CDR3 length: 16 residues. The germline CDR1 and CDR2 sequences are LGHDT and YNNKEL (reference sequence). The CDR3 region is CACSHIGQGFGSEQFF. The DNA for the CDR3 is TGTGCCTGCAGCCACATAGGACAGGGGTTCGGTAGTGAGCAGTTCTTC.

This clonotype was seen a few times. The chain employs TRBV7-9 and TRBJ2-5; D might be TRBD1 (5 bases). CDR1 is SEHNR and CDR2 is FQNEAQ in the germline V gene (reference sequence). The CDR3 is 11 residues long. Trimming took 5 bases from V and 10 from J, leaving 11 bases between them. CDR3 DNA sequence: TGTGCCAGCAGCGAAAGGGGATACCAGTACTTC. It encodes CASSERGYQYF.

This clonotype has just a few counts. The chain recombines TRBV4-1 with TRBJ1-1; TRBD1 aligns across 10 bases. The junction had 5 bases not matched to a gene; V was cut back by 4 bases and J by 0 bases. This CDR3 region has 16 residues. Germline V gene lookup returns CDR1 MGHRA and CDR2 YSYEKL. CDR3 amino acids: CASSRGQGGVNTEAFF. The CDR3 nucleotides read TGCGCCAGCAGCCGAGGACAGGGGGGGGTGAACACTGAAGCTTTCTTT.

This clonotype was detected only a few times. The chain links TRBV12-3 or TRBV12-4 to TRBJ1-6; D remains unclear. The CDR3 sequence is 13 residues long. V was cut by 2 bases and J by 13 bases, with 12 bases left in between. Here the CDR3 reads CASSLKQGVPLHF. CDR3 sequence (DNA): TGTGCCAGCAGTTTAAAGCAAGGTGTGCCCCTCCACTTT.

The gene calls are TRBV20-1 and TRBJ2-1; D not certain. V was shortened by 0 bases and J by 8 bases, with 17 bases between the two germline ends. The CDR3 contains 15 residues. The V gene's germline CDR1 is DFQATT and CDR2 SNEGSKA (reference sequence). The CDR3 DNA sequence: TGCAGTGCTAGAGATCCCGGAGCGCGCGGCCATGAGCAGTTCTTC. Protein: CSARDPGARGHEQFF.

The sample holds a few counts of this clonotype. This chain joins TRBV12-3 or TRBV12-4 and TRBJ1-6, with D tentatively TRBD1 (5 bases). CDR3 length: 15 residues. V was trimmed by 7 bases and J by 7 bases, leaving 17 bases between them. The CDR3 DNA is TGTGCCAGCACTCTGGGGGGGATTAGAAATTCACCCCTCCACTTT. Translated, it gives CASTLGGIRNSPLHF.

Only a few counts were recorded for this clonotype. The chain employs TRBV4-1 and TRBJ2-3; D might be TRBD1 or TRBD2, each matching 6 bases. There are 21 residues in the CDR3. CDR1 MGHRA and CDR2 YSYEKL come from the germline V gene. Trimming shortened V by 1 base and J by 0 bases, and 26 bases separated the two germline ends. CDR3 loop: CASSQGGGLQARSFSTDTQYF. Here the CDR3 DNA reads TGCGCCAGCAGCCAAGGAGGGGGACTTCAAGCGCGTTCTTTTAGCACAGATACGCAGTATTTT.

This clonotype has more than one count but fewer than ten. The chain links TRBV12-3 or TRBV12-4 to TRBJ2-3; 7 bases align to TRBD1. Trimming removed 6 bases from V and 2 bases from J; junction bases left unmatched: 8. The CDR3 length is 15 residues. Written as DNA, the CDR3 is TGTGCCAGCAGCCCAGGACAGGAGGCCACAGATACGCAGTATTTT. Its translation: CASSPGQEATDTQYF.

V gene TRBV2 combines with J gene TRBJ2-7; 7 bases map to TRBD1. Germline CDR1 reads SNHLY; CDR2 reads FYNNEI. The CDR3 covers 12 residues. With V trimmed by 7 bases and J by 2 bases, 2 bases remained unmatched. CDR3 nucleotides: TGTGCCAGCACGGGACAGCCCTACGAGCAGTACTTC. Encoded protein: CASTGQPYEQYF.

The J gene is TRBJ1-6, the V gene TRBV24-1; D is ambiguous. CDR3 length equals 13 residues. CDR1 is KGHDR, CDR2 SFDVKD, per germline. The V and J ends lost 3 bases and 7 bases respectively, with 6 bases between them. The CDR3 region has the DNA TGTGCCACCAGTGATACGGGGAATTCACCCCTCCACTTT. It translates to CATSDTGNSPLHF.

This clonotype was counted a single time. The V gene is TRBV20-1, the J gene TRBJ2-5; D possibly uses TRBD1 or TRBD2 (6 bases each). Trimming took 1 base from V and 5 from J, leaving 17 bases between them. The CDR3 contains 15 residues. Germline CDR1 is DFQATT and CDR2 is SNEGSKA (reference sequence). CDR3 nucleotide sequence: TGCAGTGCTAGAGGCCTAGGGGGGCGCGAGGAGACCCAGTACTTC. This sequence encodes CSARGLGGREETQYF.

This clonotype was detected only a few times. The V and J genes are TRBV27 and TRBJ2-1; either TRBD1 or TRBD2 may fit D (7 bases each). Germline CDR1 reads MNHEY; CDR2 reads SMNVEV (reference sequence). The CDR3 runs to 21 residues. V lost 1 base to trimming and J lost 5 bases, with 30 bases between them. The CDR3 DNA sequence: TGTGCCAGCAGTTTATGGATCCCGGGACAGAAAGCGGGGACGTCCGACAATGAGCAGTTCTTC. This gives the protein CASSLWIPGQKAGTSDNEQFF.

This chain uses TRBV12-3 or TRBV12-4 with TRBJ2-2; a possible D gene is TRBD1 (5 bases). Deletions cut 4 bases from V and 5 bases from J, with 20 bases between. The CDR3 is 17 amino acids. Written as DNA, the CDR3 is TGTGCCAGCAGTTACCGTATTACTGCAGGGCCAACCGGGGAGCTGTTTTTT. Residues: CASSYRITAGPTGELFF.